Presented here are 29 T cell receptor beta chains from one specimen sequenced in a study of cytomegalovirus exposure and HLA in healthy donors (dated by TCRdb to between 2016 and 2019). The method was the immunoSEQ multiplex PCR assay. For the multiplex PCR, a mixture combining 60 forward primers for TCR Vbeta segments and 13 reverse primers for TCR Jbeta segments was used. The immuneACCESS repertoire file appears here via TCRdb, limited to in-frame rearrangements. These files lack a portion of the clones; in checked studies, under half of the deficit traces to unresolved V genes, and the cause of the others is not known. The sample table lists 95,000 to 150,000 clones, around 86% of them with a count of one. Over 2% of the sample is taken by the ten largest. Specimen: PBMCs. The origin of the receptors is a man aged 25-40 years in good health and CMV-seronegative.

The chain recombines TRBV7-6 with TRBJ2-5; the D gene is possibly TRBD2 (5 bases). The last part of the DNA fits TRBJ2-7 better; the J call may be wrong. CDR3 length: 13 amino acids. The germline CDR1 and CDR2 sequences are SGHVS and FNYEAQ. As DNA, the CDR3 is TGTGCCAGCAGCTTAGCGGTTGCGGGCGAGCAGTACTTC. This translates into CASSLAVAGEQYF.

V usage is TRBV5-1 and J usage is TRBJ2-5; TRBD1 agrees at 10 bases. The end of the DNA aligns better with TRBJ2-7, so the J call may be wrong. This CDR3 is 16 amino acids long. From germline, CDR1 is SGHRS and CDR2 YFSETQ. This CDR3 is CASSLEGTGVSYEQYF. The CDR3 DNA reads as TGCGCCAGCAGCTTGGAAGGGACAGGGGTCTCCTACGAGCAGTACTTC.

This clone appeared a few times. The chain is built from TRBV5-5 and TRBJ1-4, with TRBD1 as a possible D gene (6 bases). CDR3 length equals 15 residues. Germline CDR1 and CDR2: SGHKS and YYEKEE (reference sequence). Deletions cut 0 bases from V and 4 bases from J, with 10 bases between. CDR3 sequence: CASSLGQELNEKLFF. Written as DNA, the CDR3 is TGTGCCAGCAGCTTGGGACAGGAGCTTAATGAAAAACTGTTTTTT.

The chain carries TRBV28 and TRBJ2-3, with 11 bases matching TRBD2. Germline V lookup: CDR1 MDHEN, CDR2 SYDVKM. The J segment lost 0 bases and the V segment lost 4 bases, leaving 6 bases of the junction unmatched. The CDR3 is 17 residues long. The CDR3 protein is CASSSPSGGTSTDTQYF. CDR3 DNA: TGTGCCAGCAGTTCACCTAGCGGGGGGACTAGCACAGATACGCAGTATTTT. The variable domain in full, completed from reference TRBV28 and TRBJ2-3, reads DVKVTQSSRYLVKRTGEKVFLECVQDMDHENMFWYRQDPGLGLRLIYFSYDVKMKEKGDIPEGYSVSREKKERFSLILESASTNQTSMYLCASSSPSGGTSTDTQYFGPGTRLTVL.

The V and J genes are TRBV28 and TRBJ1-5, with D possibly TRBD1 on 6 matching bases. The CDR3 has 15 residues. The ends were cut back, 3 bases at V and 9 bases at J, with 18 bases in the middle. Germline V lookup: CDR1 MDHEN, CDR2 SYDVKM. The CDR3 loop is CASSLGAGVLGPQHF. CDR3 DNA sequence: TGTGCCAGCAGTTTGGGGGCAGGGGTGCTTGGGCCCCAGCATTTT.

V is TRBV27 and J is TRBJ1-1, with D perhaps matching TRBD1 (6 bases). The length of the CDR3 is 14 residues. V was shortened by 5 bases and J by 6 bases, with 16 bases between the two germline ends. CDR1 and CDR2 (germline): MNHEY, SMNVEV (reference sequence). The CDR3: CASSQLRGGSEAFF. CDR3 DNA sequence: TGTGCCAGCAGTCAACTAAGGGGGGGCTCTGAAGCTTTCTTT.

A single count supports this clone. The genes are TRBV27 and TRBJ1-1, with D perhaps matching TRBD1 (6 bases). Per the germline V gene, CDR1 is MNHEY and CDR2 is SMNVEV (reference sequence). There are 13 residues in the CDR3. The V and J ends lost 8 bases and 6 bases respectively, with 16 bases between them. The CDR3 DNA sequence: TGTGCCAGCCAAGAAGGGGGTAAATCTGAAGCTTTCTTT. This sequence encodes CASQEGGKSEAFF.

This clone was seen a handful of times. The chain links TRBV7-9 to TRBJ2-3; unclear D gene. The CDR3 sequence is 14 residues long. Trimming pared 5 bases from V and 0 bases from J, leaving 9 bases between. In germline, CDR1 is SEHNR, CDR2 FQNEAQ (reference sequence). DNA of the CDR3: TGTGCCAGCAGCCCCCCGGTTAGCACAGATACGCAGTATTTT. This translates into CASSPPVSTDTQYF.

This sequence joins TRBV7-9 and TRBJ2-2, with a possible D match to TRBD2 (5 bases). V lost 7 bases and J lost 1, with 16 bases in between. This CDR3 region has 16 residues. Germline CDR1 and CDR2: SEHNR and FQNEAQ (reference sequence). Here the CDR3 DNA reads TGTGCCAGCAAAGTCCGGGAAAAAAAGAACACCGGGGAGCTGTTTTTT. This encodes CASKVREKKNTGELFF.

V is TRBV28 and J is TRBJ1-5; 7 nucleotides line up with TRBD1. The CDR3 consists of 13 residues. With V trimmed by 4 bases and J by 6 bases, 3 bases remained unmatched. Germline CDR1 reads MDHEN; CDR2 reads SYDVKM. Here the CDR3 DNA reads TGTGCCAGCAGTTCCGACAGGGTTCAGCCCCAGCATTTT. It is translated as CASSSDRVQPQHF.

This clone was picked up one time. The chain recombines TRBV9 with TRBJ2-3; the match to TRBD2 covers 10 bases. Germline V gene data show CDR1 as SGDLS and CDR2 as YYNGEE. CDR3 length equals 17 residues. V lost 4 bases, J lost 2 bases, and 10 bases stayed unmatched. The CDR3 DNA sequence: TGTGCCAGCAGCCCCGGTACGAGCGGGGGGGACACAGATACGCAGTATTTT. This codes for CASSPGTSGGDTDTQYF.

The genes are TRBV5-1 and TRBJ1-1, with TRBD1 matching over 10 bases. Looked up from germline, CDR1 is SGHRS and CDR2 is YFSETQ. Germline trimming cut 0 bases from V and 2 bases from J; bases unmatched to any gene: 7. The CDR3 runs to 17 residues. The CDR3 nucleotides are TGCGCCAGCAGCTTGGGACAGGGGGCTCTTGTTAACACTGAAGCTTTCTTT. Its protein is CASSLGQGALVNTEAFF. Based on the CDR3 plus reference TRBV5-1 and TRBJ1-1, the full variable domain is KAGVTQTPRYLIKTRGQQVTLSCSPISGHRSVSWYQQTPGQGLQFLFEYFSETQRNKGNFPGRFSGRQFSNSRSEMNVSTLELGDSALYLCASSLGQGALVNTEAFFGQGTRLTVV.

The V and J genes are TRBV6-1 and TRBJ1-2; perhaps TRBD1 as D (5 bases). Trimming left V 1 base short and J 8 bases short, with 14 bases between. The germline CDR1 and CDR2 sequences are MNHNS and SASEGT. The CDR3 has 14 amino acids. This CDR3 is CASSEVWGGRGYTF. DNA for the CDR3: TGTGCCAGCAGTGAAGTGTGGGGGGGACGAGGCTACACCTTC.

This clone turned up a few times. The chain employs TRBV6-5 and TRBJ1-2, with TRBD1 identical over 7 bases. The CDR3 runs to 12 residues. V shed 10 bases, J shed 2 bases, and the junction held 4 bases outside the gene matches. Germline loops: CDR1 MNHEY, CDR2 SVGAGI. CDR3 sequence reads: CATGQVNYGYTF. The CDR3 DNA reads as TGTGCCACCGGACAGGTCAACTATGGCTACACCTTC.

The V gene is TRBV6-1, the J gene TRBJ2-7; tentatively, D is TRBD2 (6 bases). CDR3 length: 15 residues. Trimming took off 5 bases at V and 0 bases at J, with 14 bases between the two ends. Germline CDR1 and CDR2: MNHNS and SASEGT. The CDR3 DNA reads TGTGCCAGCAGTTGGGACTTCGGAAGCTCCTACGAGCAGTACTTC. Protein product: CASSWDFGSSYEQYF.

The gene calls are TRBV7-2 and TRBJ2-7, with D possibly being TRBD2 (6 bases). Per germline, CDR1 SGHTA and CDR2 FQGNSA. This CDR3 is 13 amino acids long. V shed 2 bases and J shed 6 bases, with 11 bases lying between them. CDR3 in amino acids: CASSLLTRGEQYF. CDR3 bases: TGTGCCAGCAGCTTATTAACGCGGGGCGAGCAGTACTTC.

The chain employs TRBV7-2 and TRBJ2-3, with 7 positions matching TRBD2. The CDR3 runs to 15 residues. The V gene end was trimmed by 3 bases and the J gene end by 3 bases; junction bases not matched to a gene: 6. The germline CDR1 and CDR2 sequences are SGHTA and FQGNSA. The CDR3 DNA follows: TGTGCCAGCAGCTTTGGCGGGGGTAGGACAGATACGCAGTATTTT. Protein product: CASSFGGGRTDTQYF.

This chain connects TRBV7-2 to TRBJ1-6; D is ambiguous. CDR3 length equals 12 residues. CDR1 is SGHTA and CDR2 is FQGNSA in the germline V gene. Trimming pared 5 bases from V and 13 bases from J, leaving 12 bases between. The CDR3 spells CASSTYALPLHF. The CDR3 nucleotides are TGTGCCAGCAGCACCTACGCACTGCCCCTCCACTTT.

This sequence joins TRBV9 and TRBJ1-1; 11 positions match TRBD1. Germline values: CDR1 SGDLS, CDR2 YYNGEE. V was clipped by 4 bases and J by 3 bases; unmatched bases: 5. The CDR3 covers 15 residues. CDR3 amino acids: CASSPDRGRDTEAFF. The CDR3 nucleotides read TGTGCCAGCAGCCCGGACAGGGGGCGGGACACTGAAGCTTTCTTT.

The CDR3 is CASSVKGGTLGNTIYF. The CDR3 bases are TGTGCCAGCTCCGTTAAGGGGGGGACCCTCGGAAACACCATATATTTT. The rearrangement links TRBV18 to TRBJ1-3, with D maybe TRBD1 (6 bases). The germline V gene has CDR1 KGHSH and CDR2 LQKENI. This CDR3 spans 16 amino acids. V lost 6 bases, J lost 4 bases, and 19 bases lay in between.

This clone was detected once. The J gene is TRBJ1-1, the V gene TRBV27; D is perhaps TRBD1 (6 bases). V lost 3 bases and J lost 10, with 15 bases in between. Looked up from germline, CDR1 is MNHEY and CDR2 is SMNVEV (reference sequence). The CDR3 has 13 residues. CDR3 sequence: CASSFWKGEGAFF. For the CDR3, the DNA is TGTGCCAGCAGTTTCTGGAAGGGGGAGGGAGCTTTCTTT.

This chain connects TRBV11-2 to TRBJ2-5; D gene uncertain. CDR1 is SGHAT and CDR2 is FQNNGV in the germline V gene. The CDR3 is 13 residues long. V dropped 6 bases and J dropped 4 bases, with 12 bases sitting between them. The CDR3 DNA reads TGTGCCAGCAGTCGTACACCAGGAGAGACCCAGTACTTC. It specifies CASSRTPGETQYF.

The chain employs TRBV10-1 and TRBJ1-2; D unclear. V lost 6 bases, J lost 7 bases, and 15 bases lay in between. The CDR3 runs 13 residues. Germline V gene data show CDR1 as WNHNN and CDR2 as SYGVQD (reference sequence). DNA for the CDR3: TGCGCCAGCAGCGCCCGGGTTGGAGGTGGCTACACCTTC. Translated: CASSARVGGGYTF.

This chain uses TRBV7-6 with TRBJ2-3, with 11 positions matching TRBD2. With V trimmed by 5 bases and J by 2 bases, 6 bases remained unmatched. CDR3 length equals 16 residues. Per the germline V gene, CDR1 is SGHVS and CDR2 is FNYEAQ. The CDR3 DNA sequence: TGTGCCAGCAGCATCCTAGCGGGGGGCCACACAGATACGCAGTATTTT. It encodes CASSILAGGHTDTQYF.

On this clone itself: Different DNA sequences within this sample yield the same CDR3. The chain combines TRBV6-5 with TRBJ1-1; 7 bases agree with TRBD1. Germline CDR1 MNHEY, CDR2 SVGAGI. With V trimmed by 8 bases and J by 7 bases, 16 bases remained unmatched. The CDR3 has 15 amino acids. DNA of the CDR3: TGTGCCAGCGGACGCCGGGAGACAGGGTTCGTTGAAGCTTTCTTT. Its translation is CASGRRETGFVEAFF.

The rearrangement uses TRBV11-2 and TRBJ2-6, with 7 bases matching TRBD1. The CDR3 contains 15 residues. Germline loops: CDR1 SGHAT, CDR2 FQNNGV. Trimming cost V 3 bases and J 4 bases; bases outside gene matches: 3. CDR3: CASSLDRLGANVLTF. The CDR3 bases are TGTGCCAGCAGCTTGGACAGGCTGGGGGCCAACGTCCTGACTTTC.

The chain combines TRBV5-6 with TRBJ2-5, with a weak D call TRBD2 (6 bases). CDR1 SGHDT and CDR2 YYEEEE come from the germline V gene. This CDR3 comprises 15 residues. Trimming cost V 4 bases and J 4 bases, with 17 bases left between them. The CDR3 protein is CASSLLAGQGETQYF. In DNA form, the CDR3 reads TGTGCCAGCAGCCTACTGGCGGGGCAGGGAGAGACCCAGTACTTC.

The gene calls are TRBV29-1 and TRBJ2-1, with 9 positions matching TRBD1. The germline V gene has CDR1 SQVTM and CDR2 ANQGSEA. The CDR3 spans 13 residues. V shed 7 bases, J shed 10 bases, and the junction held 11 bases outside the gene matches. DNA of the CDR3: TGCAGCGGTGGGGGACAGGGCTTTGGGGAGCAGTTCTTC. As protein: CSGGGQGFGEQFF.

V usage is TRBV28 and J usage is TRBJ1-5; 7 bases line up with TRBD1. Germline CDR1 reads MDHEN; CDR2 reads SYDVKM. The CDR3 loop spans 15 amino acids. The V and J ends lost 6 bases and 4 bases, in that order; junction bases with no gene match: 9. In DNA form, the CDR3 reads TGTGCCAGCAGATGGGGACAGTCCGGGAATCAGCCCCAGCATTTT. Translation: CASRWGQSGNQPQHF. Complete variable domain (other parts from reference TRBV28 and TRBJ1-5): DVKVTQSSRYLVKRTGEKVFLECVQDMDHENMFWYRQDPGLGLRLIYFSYDVKMKEKGDIPEGYSVSREKKERFSLILESASTNQTSMYLCASRWGQSGNQPQHFGDGTRLSIL.